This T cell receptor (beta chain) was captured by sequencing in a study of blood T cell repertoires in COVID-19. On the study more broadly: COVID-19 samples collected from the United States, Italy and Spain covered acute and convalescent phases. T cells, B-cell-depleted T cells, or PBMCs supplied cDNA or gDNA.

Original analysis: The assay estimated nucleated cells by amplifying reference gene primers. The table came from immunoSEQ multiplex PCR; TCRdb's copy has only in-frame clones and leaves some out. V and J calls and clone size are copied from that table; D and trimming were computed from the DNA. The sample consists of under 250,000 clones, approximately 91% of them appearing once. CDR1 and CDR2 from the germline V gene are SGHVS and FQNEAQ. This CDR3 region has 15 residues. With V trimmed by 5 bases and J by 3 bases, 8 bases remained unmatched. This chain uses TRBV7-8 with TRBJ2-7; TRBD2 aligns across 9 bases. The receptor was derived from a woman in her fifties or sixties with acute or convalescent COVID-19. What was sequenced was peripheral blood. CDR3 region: CASSPIAGAIYEQYF. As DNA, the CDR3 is TGTGCCAGCAGCCCAATAGCGGGGGCGATCTACGAGCAGTACTTC. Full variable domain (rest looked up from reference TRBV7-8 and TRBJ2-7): GAGVSQSPRYKVAKRGQDVALRCDPISGHVSLFWYQQALGQGPEFLTYFQNEAQLDKSGLPSDRFFAERPEGSVSTLKIQRTQQEDSAVYLCASSPIAGAIYEQYFGPGTRLTVT.